The present TCR beta chain was sequenced within a study of CD4+ T cells in melanoma. Overall study results and limits: In melanoma, neoantigen-specific CD4+ T cells reportedly differed in differentiation state. CD8+ T cell, macrophage and B cell function reportedly correlated with neoantigen-specific CD4+ T cells.

On this clone: What it binds is unknown.

TCRdb's table, derived via immunoSEQ multiplex PCR, lists solely in-frame clones and lacks some. The sample has about 6,700 clones; 60% to 70% are singletons. With 4 bases removed from V and 2 bases from J, the gap between germline ends came to 6 bases. This CDR3 spans 12 amino acids. Germline V gene data show CDR1 as MDHEN and CDR2 as SYDVKM. This clonotype originated in a human donor with melanoma. This chain links TRBV28 with TRBJ2-7; D unresolved. The material sequenced was cells from a culture (not recorded whether cultured in vitro). CDR3 DNA: TGTGCCAGCAGTTCACAGACCTACGAGCAGTACTTC. It codes for CASSSQTYEQYF.